This passage covers 15 T cell receptor beta chains from one sample sequenced in a study of blood T cell repertoires in COVID-19 (TCRdb year 2020). Library prep was done by the immunoSEQ multiplex PCR assay. TCRdb stores this immuneACCESS table with in-frame sequences only. Part of the clones is absent; in the studies checked, under half of the shortfall reflects unresolved V genes, and no reason is known for the rest. The table for this sample lists around 70,000 clones; 65% to 80% of them were counted only once. The top ten constitute around 23% of the sample. What was sequenced was peripheral blood. The origin of the receptors is a human donor in a cohort sampled during active COVID-19.

The chain links TRBV6-2 or TRBV6-3 to TRBJ2-3, with TRBD2 matching 12 bases. Germline assignment: CDR1 MNHEY and CDR2 SVGEGT. The CDR3 loop spans 16 amino acids. V lost 2 bases and J lost 6; bases outside the gene matches: 6. The CDR3 spells CASSYDPLAGGDTQYF. The CDR3, as DNA: TGTGCCAGCAGTTACGATCCCCTAGCGGGGGGGGATACGCAGTATTTT.

The gene calls are TRBV29-1 and TRBJ2-6; D might be TRBD2 (6 bases). This CDR3 comprises 15 residues. With 3 bases removed from V and 0 bases from J, the gap between germline ends came to 9 bases. In germline, CDR1 is SQVTM, CDR2 ANQGSEA. CDR3 nucleotides: TGCAGCGTTGAGGAGGGAGGCTCTGGGGCCAACGTCCTGACTTTC. Protein product: CSVEEGGSGANVLTF.

The gene calls are TRBV2 and TRBJ1-6; maybe TRBD1 (5 bases). CDR3 length equals 12 residues. The germline V and J ends were trimmed by 6 bases and 10 bases, with 10 bases remaining between them. CDR1 and CDR2 (germline): SNHLY, FYNNEI. CDR3 bases: TGTGCCAGCAGCCCCCAGGGCTCACCCCTCCACTTT. Amino acids: CASSPQGSPLHF.

The V call is TRBV5-1, the J call TRBJ2-5, with 7 positions matching TRBD2. Germline V gene lookup returns CDR1 SGHRS and CDR2 YFSETQ. Losses at the gene ends were 4 bases for V and 4 bases for J; bases not matched to a gene: 10. The CDR3 contains 15 residues. This CDR3 is CASSKGPGGGETQYF. CDR3 in DNA: TGCGCCAGCAGCAAAGGGCCGGGGGGAGGAGAGACCCAGTACTTC.

The V and J genes are TRBV19 and TRBJ1-2; D is unresolved. The V end lost 8 bases, the J end lost 3 bases, and 16 bases lay between the germline ends. Germline lookup yields CDR1 LNHDA and CDR2 SQIVND (reference sequence). The CDR3 runs 14 residues. The CDR3 region is CASRQSLGDYGYTF. The CDR3 DNA is TGTGCCAGTCGCCAGTCCCTGGGAGACTATGGCTACACCTTC.

This clone was found a few times. The chain joins TRBV27 to TRBJ1-5; D uncertain. The germline gives CDR1 MNHEY, CDR2 SMNVEV (reference sequence). Trimming cost V 6 bases and J 7 bases, with 22 bases left between them. The CDR3 runs to 16 residues. The CDR3 loop reads CASSAGRTRAGQPQHF. CDR3 DNA: TGTGCCAGCAGCGCAGGTAGGACCCGCGCGGGCCAGCCCCAGCATTTT.

This rearrangement joins TRBV5-6 to TRBJ1-1; weak D call: TRBD1 (6 bases). Per germline, CDR1 SGHDT and CDR2 YYEEEE. V was trimmed by 3 bases and J by 1 base, leaving 10 bases between them. The CDR3 runs to 14 residues. CDR3 region: CASSSTGPNTEAFF. The CDR3 DNA sequence: TGTGCCAGCAGCTCGACAGGACCGAACACTGAAGCTTTCTTT.

The chain has TRBV6-5 and TRBJ1-1; 9 nucleotides line up with TRBD1. Germline lookup yields CDR1 MNHEY and CDR2 SVGAGI. With V trimmed by 6 bases and J by 3 bases, 8 bases remained unmatched. This CDR3 contains 15 residues. The CDR3 protein is CASSRSQGAHTEAFF. The DNA of the CDR3 is TGTGCCAGCAGCCGGTCACAGGGGGCTCACACTGAAGCTTTCTTT.

This clone was counted a single time. The chain couples TRBV10-3 to TRBJ2-2, with D tentatively TRBD2 (5 bases). The CDR3 length is 17 residues. V was clipped by 5 bases and J by 1 base, with 17 bases between them. CDR1 ENHRY and CDR2 SYGVKD come from the germline V gene. The CDR3 here is CAISSTSLAENTGELFF. The CDR3 DNA sequence: TGTGCCATCAGTTCAACGAGTCTAGCCGAGAACACCGGGGAGCTGTTTTTT.

The chain has TRBV5-6 and TRBJ2-7; 12 nucleotides match TRBD1. V lost 4 bases and J lost 6; bases outside the gene matches: 5. Germline-derived CDR1 and CDR2 are SGHDT and YYEEEE. This CDR3 region has 14 residues. Written as DNA, the CDR3 is TGTGCCAGCAGCGGGGACAGGGGGCTCGGCGAGCAGTACTTC. It encodes CASSGDRGLGEQYF. Based on the CDR3 plus reference TRBV5-6 and TRBJ2-7, the full variable domain is DAGVTQSPTHLIKTRGQQVTLRCSPKSGHDTVSWYQQALGQGPQFIFQYYEEEERQRGNFPDRFSGHQFPNYSSELNVNALLLGDSALYLCASSGDRGLGEQYFGPGTRLTVT.

V gene TRBV6-5 combines with J gene TRBJ2-3, with TRBD2 as a possible D gene (6 bases). V lost 8 bases, J lost 6 bases, and 15 bases lay in between. The CDR3 sequence is 13 residues long. Germline V gives CDR1 MNHEY, CDR2 SVGAGI. CDR3 sequence reads: CASASAEKDTQYF. CDR3 bases: TGTGCCAGCGCTAGCGCCGAGAAGGATACGCAGTATTTT.

The rearrangement joins TRBV7-9 to TRBJ1-1; D is unclear. CDR3 size: 12 residues. Germline V gene data show CDR1 as SEHNR and CDR2 as FQNEAQ (reference sequence). Trimming shortened V by 2 bases and J by 8 bases, and 9 bases separated the two germline ends. The CDR3 coding sequence is TGTGCCAGCAGCTTACCCCGGGGAGAAGCTTTCTTT. This translates into CASSLPRGEAFF.

This sequence joins TRBV4-2 and TRBJ1-5; 7 nucleotides match TRBD1. Germline-derived CDR1 and CDR2 are LGHNA and YNFKEQ. The trim removed 4 bases at V and 1 base at J, leaving 1 base unmatched. The CDR3 totals 14 residues. Here the CDR3 DNA reads TGTGCCAGCAGCCGACAGGGAAGCAATCAGCCCCAGCATTTT. It encodes CASSRQGSNQPQHF.

This clone was seen repeatedly, ten times or more. The V and J genes are TRBV2 and TRBJ2-2; TRBD2 matches 10 bases. Germline values: CDR1 SNHLY, CDR2 FYNNEI. Germline trimming cut 6 bases from V and 8 bases from J; bases unmatched to any gene: 12. The CDR3 extends over 16 amino acids. CDR3 sequence reads: CASRAGLAVRSGELFF. In DNA, the CDR3 is TGTGCCAGCAGAGCCGGACTAGCGGTCCGTTCAGGGGAGCTGTTTTTT.

The chain carries TRBV5-6 and TRBJ2-5; D not certain. The CDR3 consists of 12 residues. The germline V gene encodes CDR1 SGHDT and CDR2 YYEEEE. Trimming left V 3 bases short and J 7 bases short, with 10 bases between. CDR3 nucleotide sequence: TGTGCCAGCAGCTCTGGCCCGGGGACCCAGTACTTC. This codes for CASSSGPGTQYF.